Below are 20 T cell receptor beta chains sequenced from a single sample in a study of T cells in Graves' hyperthyroidism and ophthalmopathy. Researchers amplified the TCR beta CDR3 regions from RNA transcripts. With the HTBI primer set, the TCR CDR3 went through a first round of RT-PCR. TCRdb passed the multiplex PCR reads through MiXCR, listing each CDR3 protein once. The sample consists of hundreds of thousands of distinct CDR3 sequences, approximately 14% of them appearing once. The sample comprised blood. The source is a woman aged 55-75 years with Graves' ophthalmopathy.

This clonotype was seen a few times. J is TRBJ2-2 and V is TRBV9; TRBD2 agrees at 11 bases. This CDR3 is 16 amino acids long. The V gene's germline CDR1 is SGDLS and CDR2 YYNGEE. Trimming removed 3 bases from V and 1 base from J; junction bases left unmatched: 2. The CDR3 nucleotides are TGTGCCAGCAGCGCCGGACTAGCGGGGAACACCGGGGAGCTGTTTTTT. This sequence encodes CASSAGLAGNTGELFF.

This clonotype was counted between two and nine times. An end of the junction differs from the germline gene, which may be a read error. The chain couples TRBV7-2 to TRBJ2-5; D not certain. The CDR3 has 11 residues. Looked up from germline, CDR1 is SGHTA and CDR2 is FQGNSA. CDR3: CAGSLAETQYF. The CDR3, as DNA: TGTGCCGGCAGCTTGGCGGAGACCCAGTACTTC. The complete variable domain, with remaining parts taken from reference TRBV7-2 and TRBJ2-5, reads GAGVSQSPSNKVTEKGKDVELRCDPISGHTALYWYRQSLGQGLEFLIYFQGNSAPDKSGLPSDRFSAERTGGSVSTLTIQRTQQEDSAVYLCAGSLAETQYFGPGTRLLVL.

At least ten counts were recorded for this clonotype. V gene TRBV28 combines with J gene TRBJ2-3, with TRBD2 identical over 11 bases. The CDR3 runs 17 residues. V shed 2 bases, J shed 4 bases, and the junction held 8 bases outside the gene matches. Germline assignment: CDR1 MDHEN and CDR2 SYDVKM. The CDR3: CASSLPALAGGSDTQYF. For the CDR3, the DNA is TGTGCCAGCAGTTTACCGGCGCTAGCGGGAGGCTCAGATACGCAGTATTTT.

This rearrangement joins TRBV10-1 to TRBJ2-5; no definite D call. V lost 0 bases to trimming and J lost 2 bases, with 10 bases between them. Germline lookup yields CDR1 WNHNN and CDR2 SYGVQD (reference sequence). This CDR3 has 15 amino acids. The CDR3 DNA is TGCGCCAGCAGTGAGTCGATAGCAGAACAAGAGACCCAGTACTTC. The encoded protein is CASSESIAEQETQYF.

This clonotype was counted many times. This chain connects TRBV10-3 to TRBJ1-6; no clear D. CDR3 size: 16 residues. CDR1 is ENHRY, CDR2 SYGVKD, per germline. Trimming removed 0 bases from V and 6 bases from J, with 12 bases in between. The CDR3 loop is CAISESSGIGNSPLHF. Written as DNA, the CDR3 is TGTGCCATCAGTGAGTCATCGGGAATCGGTAATTCACCCCTCCACTTT.

This clonotype was seen repeatedly, ten times or more. Mismatch with germline at one junction end may stem from a read error. V and J are TRBV2 and TRBJ2-1; 14 bases are shared with TRBD2. The CDR3 has 16 residues. CDR1 and CDR2 (germline): SNHLY, FYNNEI. CDR3 in amino acids: CASREGLAGGYNEQFF. The CDR3 coding sequence is TGTGCCAGCAGAGAAGGACTAGCGGGAGGCTACAATGAGCAGTTCTTC.

The sample holds many counts of this clonotype. J is TRBJ2-7 and V is TRBV5-1; TRBD2 matches 9 bases. Germline assignment: CDR1 SGHRS and CDR2 YFSETQ. The CDR3 has 15 residues. Losses at the gene ends were 1 base for V and 4 bases for J; bases not matched to a gene: 6. CDR3 sequence: CASSLLVAGEYEQYF. Written as DNA, the CDR3 is TGCGCCAGCAGCTTGTTGGTAGCGGGAGAATACGAGCAGTACTTC.

The table lists this clonotype with many counts. The chain joins TRBV11-2 to TRBJ2-7, with D maybe TRBD2 (6 bases). V shed 1 base and J shed 2 bases, with 12 bases lying between them. Germline loops: CDR1 SGHAT, CDR2 FQNNGV. The CDR3 is 15 amino acids. As DNA, the CDR3 is TGTGCCAGCAGCTTAGTTGAGCGGGTTACCTACGAGCAGTACTTC. As protein: CASSLVERVTYEQYF.

The J gene is TRBJ1-2, the V gene TRBV9, with D perhaps matching TRBD1 (5 bases). The V gene's germline CDR1 is SGDLS and CDR2 YYNGEE. V was clipped by 4 bases and J by 4 bases, with 11 bases between them. This CDR3 has 13 residues. In nucleotides, the CDR3 is TGTGCCAGCAGCCCCGACAGTGGCTATGGCTACACCTTC. Amino acid sequence: CASSPDSGYGYTF.

This clonotype was counted only a few times. The genes are TRBV12-3 or TRBV12-4 and TRBJ2-3; possibly TRBD2 for D (5 bases). V shed 7 bases and J shed 2 bases, with 13 bases lying between them. The CDR3 sequence is 14 residues long. CDR3 bases: TGTGCCAGCACCGAGCGGATTATCACAGATACGCAGTATTTT. It codes for CASTERIITDTQYF.

There are many counts of this clonotype. The CDR3 protein is CASSHTAGGPWATGELFF. The DNA for the CDR3 is TGCGCCAGCAGCCATACTGCAGGGGGCCCCTGGGCCACCGGGGAGCTGTTTTTT. This chain connects TRBV5-1 to TRBJ2-2, with TRBD1 matching 8 bases. CDR3 length: 18 residues. The V and J ends lost 4 bases and 4 bases, in that order; junction bases with no gene match: 15. CDR1 is SGHRS, CDR2 YFSETQ, per germline. Variable domain in full (rest from reference TRBV5-1 and TRBJ2-2): KAGVTQTPRYLIKTRGQQVTLSCSPISGHRSVSWYQQTPGQGLQFLFEYFSETQRNKGNFPGRFSGRQFSNSRSEMNVSTLELGDSALYLCASSHTAGGPWATGELFFGEGSRLTVL.

In its sample, this clonotype was seen many times. The chain is built from TRBV2 and TRBJ1-5, with a possible D match to TRBD1 (5 bases). CDR1 is SNHLY and CDR2 is FYNNEI in the germline V gene. With 2 bases removed from V and 0 bases from J, the gap between germline ends came to 8 bases. The CDR3 loop spans 15 amino acids. Here the CDR3 reads CASSETGPSNQPQHF. As DNA, the CDR3 is TGTGCCAGCAGTGAAACAGGCCCTAGCAATCAGCCCCAGCATTTT.

This clonotype was seen a few times. The chain uses TRBV19 and TRBJ2-5, with a weak D call TRBD1 (6 bases). The CDR3 consists of 15 residues. Trimming cost V 3 bases and J 2 bases, with 13 bases left between them. Per germline, CDR1 LNHDA and CDR2 SQIVND (reference sequence). CDR3 protein: CASSMTWTVQETQYF. CDR3 nucleotide sequence: TGTGCCAGTAGTATGACTTGGACAGTTCAAGAGACCCAGTACTTC.

This clonotype has a handful of counts. The chain carries TRBV29-1 and TRBJ2-3; the match to TRBD2 covers 8 bases. With V trimmed by 6 bases and J by 2 bases, 16 bases remained unmatched. From germline, CDR1 is SQVTM and CDR2 ANQGSEA. This CDR3 is 17 amino acids long. CDR3 nucleotide sequence: TGCAGCGTAGGGCAGTCGTTTGGACTAGCCGTCACAGATACGCAGTATTTT. It yields the protein CSVGQSFGLAVTDTQYF.

A word on this clonotype: One base away lies a much larger clone, so this may be a sequencing read error. This chain joins TRBV28 and TRBJ2-3; 10 bases match TRBD2. CDR3 length equals 15 residues. CDR1 MDHEN and CDR2 SYDVKM come from the germline V gene. Unmatched junction bases numbered 7, after V lost 5 bases and J lost 5 bases. CDR3 amino acids: CASSPLAGVIDTQYF. DNA of the CDR3: TGTGCCAGCAGTCCTCTAGCGGGGGTGATAGATACGCAGTATTTT.

This clonotype was seen ten or more times. The rearrangement joins TRBV20-1 to TRBJ2-2, with 10 bases matching TRBD2. Germline CDR1 DFQATT, CDR2 SNEGSKA (reference sequence). Trimming took 5 bases from V and 3 from J; bases not matched to a gene: 9. The CDR3 loop spans 16 amino acids. As DNA, the CDR3 is TGCAGTGCTCCTGATCTAGCGGGAGCCCACACCGGGGAGCTGTTTTTT. Translation gives CSAPDLAGAHTGELFF.

This clonotype showed up many times. The rearrangement uses TRBV6-1 and TRBJ2-5; 10 nucleotides agree with TRBD1. The V gene end was trimmed by 6 bases and the J gene end by 5 bases; junction bases not matched to a gene: 9. The CDR3 has 15 amino acids. The germline gives CDR1 MNHNS, CDR2 SASEGT. The CDR3 region has the DNA TGTGCCAGCAGGCCCCGGGACAGGGGATGGGAGACCCAGTACTTC. Its translation: CASRPRDRGWETQYF.

Turning to this clonotype: One junction end disagrees with the germline gene, perhaps due to a read error. V is TRBV28 and J is TRBJ2-7, with 7 bases identical to TRBD2. The CDR3 contains 16 residues. In germline, CDR1 is MDHEN, CDR2 SYDVKM. CDR3 sequence: CASSWAPGGEGYEHYF. CDR3 sequence (DNA): TGTGCCAGCAGTTGGGCCCCTGGGGGGGAGGGCTACGAGCATTACTTC.

This clonotype was recorded at least ten times. The chain carries TRBV3-1 and TRBJ2-3; D not resolved. This CDR3 is built from 13 residues. The germline CDR1 and CDR2 sequences are LGHDT and YNNKEL (reference sequence). Trimming shortened V by 0 bases and J by 13 bases, and 14 bases separated the two germline ends. The CDR3 nucleotides read TGTGCCAGCAGCCAAGATCGAATTCCAGCTGAGTATTTT. Translated, it gives CASSQDRIPAEYF.

Only a few counts were recorded for this clonotype. The genes are TRBV10-3 and TRBJ2-3, with 9 bases aligning to TRBD2. This CDR3 region has 17 residues. CDR1 is ENHRY and CDR2 is SYGVKD in the germline V gene. V shed 6 bases and J 2 bases; nucleotides not matched to a gene: 12. In DNA, the CDR3 is TGTGCCATCAGAAACCTGGCGGGAGGGTCTGACACAGATACGCAGTATTTT. Its translation is CAIRNLAGGSDTDTQYF.